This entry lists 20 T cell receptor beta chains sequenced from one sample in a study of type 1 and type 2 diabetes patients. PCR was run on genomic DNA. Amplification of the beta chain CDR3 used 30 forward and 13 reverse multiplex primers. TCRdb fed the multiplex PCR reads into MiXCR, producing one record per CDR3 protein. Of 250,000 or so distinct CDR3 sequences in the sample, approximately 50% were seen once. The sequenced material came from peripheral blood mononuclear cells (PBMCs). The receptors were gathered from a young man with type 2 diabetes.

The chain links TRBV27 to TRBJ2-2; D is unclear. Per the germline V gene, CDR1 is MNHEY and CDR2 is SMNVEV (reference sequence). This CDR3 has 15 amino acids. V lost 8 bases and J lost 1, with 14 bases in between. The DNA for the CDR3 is TGTGCCAGCGGGGTCCGGACGGGGAACACCGGGGAGCTGTTTTTT. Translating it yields CASGVRTGNTGELFF.

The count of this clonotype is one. CDR3 protein: CASYRGASGEAFF. The DNA for the CDR3 is TGTGCCAGTTACAGGGGCGCATCCGGTGAAGCTTTCTTT. V usage is TRBV12-3 or TRBV12-4 and J usage is TRBJ1-1, with 7 bases lining up with TRBD1. This CDR3 has 13 residues. Losses at the gene ends were 9 bases for V and 7 bases for J; bases not matched to a gene: 11.

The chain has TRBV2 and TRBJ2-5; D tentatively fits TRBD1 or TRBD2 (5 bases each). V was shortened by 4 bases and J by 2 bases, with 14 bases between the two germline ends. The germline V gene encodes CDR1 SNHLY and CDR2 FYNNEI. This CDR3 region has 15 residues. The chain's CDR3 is CASSAGKGWQETQYF. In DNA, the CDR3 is TGTGCCAGCAGTGCGGGGAAGGGGTGGCAAGAGACCCAGTACTTC.

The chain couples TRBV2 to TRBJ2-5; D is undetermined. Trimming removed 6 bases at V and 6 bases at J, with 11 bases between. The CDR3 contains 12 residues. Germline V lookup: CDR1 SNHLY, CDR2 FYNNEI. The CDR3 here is CASSLSRKTQYF. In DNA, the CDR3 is TGTGCCAGCAGCTTAAGCCGGAAGACCCAGTACTTC.

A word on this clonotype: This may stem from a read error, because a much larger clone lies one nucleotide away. CDR3 in DNA: TGTGCCATCAGTGAGGAAGGACTGCCTTCCTACGAGCAGTTCTTC. Translating it yields CAISEEGLPSYEQFF. This chain links TRBV6-5 with TRBJ2-1; D may be TRBD2 (5 bases). CDR3 length: 15 residues. CDR1 and CDR2 (germline): MNHEY, SVGAGI.

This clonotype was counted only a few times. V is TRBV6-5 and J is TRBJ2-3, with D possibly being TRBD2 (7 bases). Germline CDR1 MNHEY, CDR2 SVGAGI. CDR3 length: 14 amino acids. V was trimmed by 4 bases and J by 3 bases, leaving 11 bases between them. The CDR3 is CASSLGGRTDTQYF. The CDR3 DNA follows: TGTGCCAGCAGTTTGGGGGGGCGGACAGATACGCAGTATTTT.

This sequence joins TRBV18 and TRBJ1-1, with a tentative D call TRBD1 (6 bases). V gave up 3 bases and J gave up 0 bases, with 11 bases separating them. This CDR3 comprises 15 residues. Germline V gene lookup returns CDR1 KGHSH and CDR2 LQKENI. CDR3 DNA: TGTGCCAGCTCACCTGGACAGTTCATGAACACTGAAGCTTTCTTT. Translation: CASSPGQFMNTEAFF. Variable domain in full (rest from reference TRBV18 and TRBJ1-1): NAGVMQNPRHLVRRRGQEARLRCSPMKGHSHVYWYRQLPEEGLKFMVYLQKENIIDESGMPKERFSAEFPKEGPSILRIQQVVRGDSAAYFCASSPGQFMNTEAFFGQGTRLTVV.

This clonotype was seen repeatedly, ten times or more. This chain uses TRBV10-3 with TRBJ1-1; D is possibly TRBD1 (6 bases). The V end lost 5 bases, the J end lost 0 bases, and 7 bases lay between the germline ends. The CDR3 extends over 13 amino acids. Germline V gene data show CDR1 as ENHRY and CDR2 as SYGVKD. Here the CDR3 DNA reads TGTGCCATCAGTACAGGGATGAACACTGAAGCTTTCTTT. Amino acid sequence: CAISTGMNTEAFF.

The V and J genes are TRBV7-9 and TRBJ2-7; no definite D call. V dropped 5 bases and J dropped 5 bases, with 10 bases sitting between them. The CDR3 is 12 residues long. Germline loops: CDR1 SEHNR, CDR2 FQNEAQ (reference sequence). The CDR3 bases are TGTGCCAGCAGCGCGGCAGTCCACGAGCAGTACTTC. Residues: CASSAAVHEQYF.

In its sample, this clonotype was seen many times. In DNA, the CDR3 is TGTGCCAGCAGTCCCGACAGGGCTGAAGCTTTCTTT. Translation gives CASSPDRAEAFF. The chain combines TRBV2 with TRBJ1-1; 7 bases agree with TRBD1. The germline gives CDR1 SNHLY, CDR2 FYNNEI. The CDR3 covers 12 residues. V shed 5 bases, J shed 6 bases, and the junction held 3 bases outside the gene matches.

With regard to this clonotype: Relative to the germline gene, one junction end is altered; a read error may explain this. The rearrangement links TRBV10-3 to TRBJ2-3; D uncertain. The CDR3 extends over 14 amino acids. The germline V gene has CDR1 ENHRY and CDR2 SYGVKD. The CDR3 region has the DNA TGTGCCATCAATGAGGTAGCTGGCACAGATACGCAGTATTTT. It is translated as CAINEVAGTDTQYF.

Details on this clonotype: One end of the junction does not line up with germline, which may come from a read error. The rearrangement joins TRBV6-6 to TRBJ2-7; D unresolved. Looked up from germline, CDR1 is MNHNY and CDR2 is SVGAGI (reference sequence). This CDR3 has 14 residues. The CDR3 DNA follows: TGCGCCACCACCGACCCAGAGAGCTCCTACGAGCAGTACTTC. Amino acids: CATTDPESSYEQYF.

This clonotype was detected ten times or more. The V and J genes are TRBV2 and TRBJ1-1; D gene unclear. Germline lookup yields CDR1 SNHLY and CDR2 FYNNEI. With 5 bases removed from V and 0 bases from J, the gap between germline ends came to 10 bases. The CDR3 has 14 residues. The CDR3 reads CASSTREMNTEAFF. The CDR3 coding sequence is TGTGCCAGCAGTACTAGGGAGATGAACACTGAAGCTTTCTTT.

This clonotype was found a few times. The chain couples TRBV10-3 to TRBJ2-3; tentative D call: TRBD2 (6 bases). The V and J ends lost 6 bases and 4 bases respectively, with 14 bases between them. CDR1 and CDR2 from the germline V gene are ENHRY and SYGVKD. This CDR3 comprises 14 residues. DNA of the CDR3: TGTGCCATCAGCTCTTCCGGGACTCCAGATACGCAGTATTTT. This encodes CAISSSGTPDTQYF.

CDR3 sequence: CASSCTETQYF. CDR3 coding DNA: TGTGCCAGCAGCTGTACAGAGACCCAGTACTTC. The genes are TRBV7-3 and TRBJ2-5; D remains ambiguous. Trimming took off 4 bases at V and 4 bases at J, with 4 bases between the two ends. Germline V gene lookup returns CDR1 SGHTA and CDR2 FQGTGA. CDR3 length equals 11 residues. Variable domain in full (rest from reference TRBV7-3 and TRBJ2-5): GAGVSQTPSNKVTEKGKYVELRCDPISGHTALYWYRQSLGQGPEFLIYFQGTGAADDSGLPNDRFFAVRPEGSVSTLKIQRTERGDSAVYLCASSCTETQYFGPGTRLLVL.

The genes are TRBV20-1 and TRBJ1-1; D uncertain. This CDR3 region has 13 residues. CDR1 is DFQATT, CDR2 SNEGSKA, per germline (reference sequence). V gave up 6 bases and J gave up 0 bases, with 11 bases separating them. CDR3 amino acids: CSAPASLNTEAFF. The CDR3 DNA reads TGCAGTGCCCCGGCGAGCTTGAACACTGAAGCTTTCTTT.

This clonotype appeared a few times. This CDR3 reads CASSYLGSPLHF. The CDR3 DNA reads as TGTGCCAGCAGTTACCTTGGCTCACCCCTCCACTTT. The chain is built from TRBV6-6 and TRBJ1-6, with D unresolved. CDR3 length: 12 amino acids. The germline gives CDR1 MNHNY, CDR2 SVGAGI (reference sequence). The V and J ends lost 2 bases and 10 bases respectively, with 6 bases between them.

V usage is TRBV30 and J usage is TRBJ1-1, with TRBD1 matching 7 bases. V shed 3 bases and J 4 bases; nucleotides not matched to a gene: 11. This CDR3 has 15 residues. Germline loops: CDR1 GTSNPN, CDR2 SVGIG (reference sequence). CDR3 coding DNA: TGTGCCTGGAGCCCCAACAGGGGAGGGGGCACTGAAGCTTTCTTT. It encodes CAWSPNRGGGTEAFF.

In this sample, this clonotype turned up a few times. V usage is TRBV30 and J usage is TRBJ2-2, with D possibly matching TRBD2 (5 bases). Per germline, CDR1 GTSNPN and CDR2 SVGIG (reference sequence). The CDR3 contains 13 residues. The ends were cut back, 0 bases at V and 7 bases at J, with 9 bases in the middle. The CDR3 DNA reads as TGTGCCTGGAGTGTATCGGGGTACGGGGAGCTGTTTTTT. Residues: CAWSVSGYGELFF.

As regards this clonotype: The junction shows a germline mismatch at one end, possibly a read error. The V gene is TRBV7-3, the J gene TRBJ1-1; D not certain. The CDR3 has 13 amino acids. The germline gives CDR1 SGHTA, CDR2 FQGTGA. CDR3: CASSLTSRTEAFF. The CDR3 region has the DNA TGTGCCAGCAGCCTAACTAGTAGAACTGAAGCTTTCTTT. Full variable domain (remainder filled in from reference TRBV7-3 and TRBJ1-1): GAGVSQTPSNKVTEKGKYVELRCDPISGHTALYWYRQSLGQGPEFLIYFQGTGAADDSGLPNDRFFAVRPEGSVSTLKIQRTERGDSAVYLCASSLTSRTEAFFGQGTRLTVV.